This TCR beta chain was documented in a study of blood T cell repertoires in COVID-19. Profiling relied on immunoSEQ multiplex PCR, and the TCRdb table lists in-frame clones only, not all of them. In the table there are 6,500 to 9,500 clones, roughly 80% of which are singletons. Deletions cut 0 bases from V and 1 base from J, with 5 bases between. Looked up from germline, CDR1 is SGHRS and CDR2 is YFSETQ. This CDR3 has 15 residues. The chain couples TRBV5-1 to TRBJ1-6; D unresolved. The receptor comes from a human donor in a cohort sampled during active COVID-19. The sequencing sample was made of peripheral blood. CDR3 sequence: CASSLAYSYNSPLHF. The CDR3, as DNA: TGCGCCAGCAGCTTGGCCTATTCCTATAATTCACCCCTCCACTTT. The variable domain in full, with the rest retrieved from reference TRBV5-1 and TRBJ1-6, is KAGVTQTPRYLIKTRGQQVTLSCSPISGHRSVSWYQQTPGQGLQFLFEYFSETQRNKGNFPGRFSGRQFSNSRSEMNVSTLELGDSALYLCASSLAYSYNSPLHFGNGTRLTVT.